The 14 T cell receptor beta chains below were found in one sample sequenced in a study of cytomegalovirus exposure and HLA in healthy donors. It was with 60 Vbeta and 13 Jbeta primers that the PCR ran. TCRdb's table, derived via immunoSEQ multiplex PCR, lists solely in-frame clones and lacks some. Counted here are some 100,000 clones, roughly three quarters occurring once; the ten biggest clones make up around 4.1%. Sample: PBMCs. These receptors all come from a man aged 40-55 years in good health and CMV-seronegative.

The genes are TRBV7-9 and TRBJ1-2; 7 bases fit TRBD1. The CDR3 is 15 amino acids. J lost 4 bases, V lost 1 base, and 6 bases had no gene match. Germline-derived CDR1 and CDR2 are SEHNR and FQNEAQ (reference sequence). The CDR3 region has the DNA TGTGCCAGCAGCTTAGAGACAGGGCTTATCTATGGCTACACCTTC. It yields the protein CASSLETGLIYGYTF.

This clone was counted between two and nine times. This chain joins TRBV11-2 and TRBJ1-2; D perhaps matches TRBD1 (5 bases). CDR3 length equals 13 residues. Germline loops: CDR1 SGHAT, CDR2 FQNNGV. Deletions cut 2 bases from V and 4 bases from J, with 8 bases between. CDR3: CASSLQGSYGYTF. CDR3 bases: TGTGCCAGCAGCTTACAGGGAAGCTATGGCTACACCTTC.

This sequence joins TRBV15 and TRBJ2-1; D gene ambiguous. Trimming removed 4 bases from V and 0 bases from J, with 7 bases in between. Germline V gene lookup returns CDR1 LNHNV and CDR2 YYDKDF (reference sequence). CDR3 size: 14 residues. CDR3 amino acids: CATSKVSSYNEQFF. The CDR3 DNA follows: TGTGCCACCAGCAAAGTGAGCTCCTACAATGAGCAGTTCTTC.

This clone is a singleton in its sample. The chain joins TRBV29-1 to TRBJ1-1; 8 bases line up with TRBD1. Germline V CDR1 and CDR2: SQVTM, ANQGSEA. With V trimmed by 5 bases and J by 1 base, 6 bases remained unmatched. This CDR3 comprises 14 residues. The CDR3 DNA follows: TGCAGCGTTCTTAGACAGGGGAGGAACACTGAAGCTTTCTTT. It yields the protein CSVLRQGRNTEAFF. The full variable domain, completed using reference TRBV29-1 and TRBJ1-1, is SAVISQKPSRDICQRGTSLTIQCQVDSQVTMMFWYRQQPGQSLTLIATANQGSEATYESGFVIDKFPISRPNLTFSTLTVSNMSPEDSSIYLCSVLRQGRNTEAFFGQGTRLTVV.

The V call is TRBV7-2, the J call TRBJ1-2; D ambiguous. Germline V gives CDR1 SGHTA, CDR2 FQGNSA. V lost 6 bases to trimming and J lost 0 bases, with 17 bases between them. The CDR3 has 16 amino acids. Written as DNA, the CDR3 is TGTGCCAGCAGTCCCGGCCTGGGAGGACCTAACTATGGCTACACCTTC. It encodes CASSPGLGGPNYGYTF.

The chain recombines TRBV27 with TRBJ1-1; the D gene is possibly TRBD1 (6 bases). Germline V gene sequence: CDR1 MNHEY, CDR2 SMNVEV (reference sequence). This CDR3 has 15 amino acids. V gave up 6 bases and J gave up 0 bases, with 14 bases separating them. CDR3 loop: CASRRGRGVNTEAFF. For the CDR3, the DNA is TGTGCCAGCAGGAGGGGCAGGGGAGTGAACACTGAAGCTTTCTTT.

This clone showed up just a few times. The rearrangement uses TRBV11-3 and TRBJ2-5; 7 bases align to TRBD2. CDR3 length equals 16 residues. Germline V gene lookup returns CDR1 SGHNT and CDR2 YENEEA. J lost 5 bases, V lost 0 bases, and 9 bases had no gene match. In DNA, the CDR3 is TGTGCCAGCAGCTTAGACGGGGGGACGCCCCGCGAGACCCAGTACTTC. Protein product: CASSLDGGTPRETQYF.

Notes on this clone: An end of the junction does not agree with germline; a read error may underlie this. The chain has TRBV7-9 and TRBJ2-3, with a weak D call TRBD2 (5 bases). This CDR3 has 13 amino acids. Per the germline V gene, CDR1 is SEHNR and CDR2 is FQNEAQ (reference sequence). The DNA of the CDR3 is TGTTCCAGCAGCCTAGCCCGGGGAGATACGCAGTATTTT. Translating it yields CSSSLARGDTQYF.

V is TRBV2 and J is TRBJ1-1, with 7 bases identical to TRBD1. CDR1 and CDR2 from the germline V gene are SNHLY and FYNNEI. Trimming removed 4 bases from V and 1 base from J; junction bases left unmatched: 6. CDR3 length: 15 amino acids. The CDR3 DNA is TGTGCCAGCAGTGCAGACAGGGCGAGGAACACTGAAGCTTTCTTT. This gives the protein CASSADRARNTEAFF.

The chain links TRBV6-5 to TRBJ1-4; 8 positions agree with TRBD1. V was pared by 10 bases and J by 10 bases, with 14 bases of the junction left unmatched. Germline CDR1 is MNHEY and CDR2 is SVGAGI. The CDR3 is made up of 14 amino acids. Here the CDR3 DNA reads TGTGCCACCACCCCTGGACAGGGATCGGGAAAACTGTTTTTT. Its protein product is CATTPGQGSGKLFF.

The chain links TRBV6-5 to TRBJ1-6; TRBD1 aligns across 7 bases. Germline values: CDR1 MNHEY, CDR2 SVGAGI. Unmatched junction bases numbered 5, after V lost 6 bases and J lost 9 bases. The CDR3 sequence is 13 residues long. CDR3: CASRQRQGSPLHF. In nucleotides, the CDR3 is TGTGCCAGCAGACAGCGACAGGGTTCACCCCTCCACTTT.

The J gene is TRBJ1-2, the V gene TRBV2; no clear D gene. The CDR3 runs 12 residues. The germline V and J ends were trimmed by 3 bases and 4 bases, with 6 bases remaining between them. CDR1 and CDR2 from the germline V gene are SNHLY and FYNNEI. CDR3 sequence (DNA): TGTGCCAGCAGTGAGCAGGCCTATGGCTACACCTTC. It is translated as CASSEQAYGYTF.

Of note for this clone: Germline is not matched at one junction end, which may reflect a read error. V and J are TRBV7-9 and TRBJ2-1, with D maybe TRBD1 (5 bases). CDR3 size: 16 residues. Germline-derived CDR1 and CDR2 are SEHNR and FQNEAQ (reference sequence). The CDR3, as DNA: TGTTCCAGCAGCCCCCTCGTAGGGGTATCCTACAATGAGCAGTTCTTC. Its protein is CSSSPLVGVSYNEQFF.

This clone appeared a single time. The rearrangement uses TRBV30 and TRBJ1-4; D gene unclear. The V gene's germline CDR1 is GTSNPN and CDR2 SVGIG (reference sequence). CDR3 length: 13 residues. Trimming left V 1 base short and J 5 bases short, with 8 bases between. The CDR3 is CAWSALGNEKLFF. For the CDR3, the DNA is TGTGCCTGGAGTGCCCTAGGAAATGAAAAACTGTTTTTT.